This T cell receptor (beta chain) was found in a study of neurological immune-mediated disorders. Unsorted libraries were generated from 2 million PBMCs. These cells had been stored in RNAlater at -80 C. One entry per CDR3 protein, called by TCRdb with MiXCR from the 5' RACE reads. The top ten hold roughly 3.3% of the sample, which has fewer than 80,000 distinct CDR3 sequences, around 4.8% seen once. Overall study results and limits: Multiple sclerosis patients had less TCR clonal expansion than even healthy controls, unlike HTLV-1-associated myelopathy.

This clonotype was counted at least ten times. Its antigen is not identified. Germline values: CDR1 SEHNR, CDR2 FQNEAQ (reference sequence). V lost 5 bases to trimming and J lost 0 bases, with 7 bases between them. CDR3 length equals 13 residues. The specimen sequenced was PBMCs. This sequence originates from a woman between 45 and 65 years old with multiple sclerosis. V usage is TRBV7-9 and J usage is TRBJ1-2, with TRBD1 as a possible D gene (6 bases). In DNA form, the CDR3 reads TGTGCCAGCAGCCCAGGGGCTAACTATGGCTACACCTTC. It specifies CASSPGANYGYTF.